Reported below is one TCR beta chain. This clone was found once. Its antigen is currently not known. No much larger clone is present one base from it, and per-base qualities are unavailable. The CDR3 regions of human TCRbeta chains were analyzed by immunosequencing. For the original study's pipeline: Repertoire TCRs were checked for matches against a reference library of SARS-CoV-2-specific TCRs that had been generated using the MIRA antigen-specificity platform. Breadth was defined as the fraction of unique TCRs that were SARS-CoV-2-associated, and depth was defined as the fraction of total T cells that were SARS-CoV-2-associated. Using the MIRA data, each spike-specific TCR was assigned both to the spike region to which the TCR was reactive and to a CD4 or CD8 class. Log10-transformed breadth and depth values were compared by one-way ANOVA with Sidak's multiple comparisons tests. Sourced from immuneACCESS, this table was stored by TCRdb with only in-frame sequences that have V and J called. A share of the clones is absent; for the studies checked, an unresolved V gene accounts for under half, and the remainder has no known explanation. V and J calls plus clone size are reproduced from that table; the DNA served to infer D and trimming. This sample is represented by more than 150,000 clones; roughly 92% of them were singletons. Of the sample, 10% falls within the top ten clones.

The time point label here, explained by the study, means: baseline before first vaccination. Samples from vaccinated people were obtained from the UK trials COV001 and COV002, which included a single-blind randomized controlled phase 2/3 trial of AZD1222 (ChAdOx1 nCoV-19) in healthy adults. Trial participant PBMC samples were collected at day 0 and day 28 after the second dose for TCRbeta chain sequencing. The source of the sample is a study of T cell responses to AZD1222 COVID-19 vaccine (dated by TCRdb to the early 2020s). For context, the study as a whole: AZD1222 recipients given second doses at about 4 weeks or at about 12 weeks were pooled, since spike-specific TCR depth and breadth were not found to differ between the two schedules. A total of under 250 trial participants underwent TCR sequencing, of whom 200 to 220 had received two doses of AZD1222 and about 26 had received two doses of the MenACWY control vaccine. Enrollment into the trials was organized by age into subgroups of 18-55, 56-69 and 70-plus years, and those subgroups contained approximately 160, 26 and 62 TCR-sequenced participants, respectively. Here is what the overall study found, with its caveats: Only a handful of AZD1222 recipients were SARS-CoV-2 seropositive at baseline, limiting conclusions about previously exposed vaccinees. No day 14 peak-response samples were available, so repertoires were characterized only after the peak T cell response. The 56-69-year group was small, and its depth increase did not reach significance, likely because of low power. After two AZD1222 doses, spike-specific TCR breadth and depth were significantly higher than at day 0 and than in MenACWY recipients. The whole spike protein was spanned by vaccine-associated CD4 TCRs, and dominant responses were seen in regions 160-218 and 743-854. Reportedly, almost half of the unique spike-specific TCRs recognized epitopes lying outside the regions that are mutated in the B.1.351 and B.1.1.7 variants. Participants were mostly white British and included more females than males, and it was suggested by the authors that clonal diversity may have been underestimated.

CDR1 LGHNT and CDR2 FRNRAP were looked up in the germline V gene. From the cysteine up to the phenylalanine, the CDR3 has a length of 15 residues. Solely the CDR3 DNA is kept, with 45 bases framed from the first base. Between the V and J ends, shortened by 3 bases and 2 bases respectively, the junction contains 14 bases. The source is an adult in good health. Recombination joined TRBV12-5 with TRBJ2-7, with TRBD2 as a weak D call on 5 bases. Source: peripheral blood, taken on day 0 of AZD1222 vaccination. The CDR3 in this case is CASGFYTGNAYEQYF. The nucleotides read TGTGCTAGTGGTTTCTATACCGGGAACGCCTACGAGCAGTACTTC.